A single sample gave rise to the 3 T cell receptor beta chains below, sequenced in a study of T cell responses to AZD1222 COVID-19 vaccine. The repertoire was sequenced with immunoSEQ multiplex PCR; TCRdb's copy has only in-frame clones and lacks some. The table has tens of thousands of clones, 70% to 90% seen once; the top ten hold roughly a tenth. Sequenced here: peripheral blood, sampled on day 0 of AZD1222 vaccination. These receptors all come from an adult in good health.

The chain couples TRBV11-2 to TRBJ1-2; D perhaps matches TRBD1 (6 bases). Looked up from germline, CDR1 is SGHAT and CDR2 is FQNNGV. This CDR3 region has 16 residues. The V gene lost 1 base and the J gene lost 0 bases, with 12 bases spanning the gap. The CDR3 sequence is CASSLGGAGTNYGYTF. The CDR3 DNA sequence: TGTGCCAGCAGCTTAGGGGGGGCTGGGACTAACTATGGCTACACCTTC.

CDR3 nucleotide sequence: TGTGCCAGCAGCCAAGGGAGGGATTCTGGAAACACCATATATTTT. It encodes CASSQGRDSGNTIYF. The genes are TRBV4-2 and TRBJ1-3, with D unresolved. The CDR3 covers 15 residues. Trimming shortened V by 1 base and J by 1 base, and 8 bases separated the two germline ends. CDR1 is LGHNA, CDR2 YNFKEQ, per germline.

This clone appeared once. The chain couples TRBV13 to TRBJ2-3; tentatively, D is TRBD1 or TRBD2 (6 bases each). Germline-derived CDR1 and CDR2 are PRHDT and FYEKMQ (reference sequence). Trimming shortened V by 4 bases and J by 0 bases, and 11 bases separated the two germline ends. The CDR3 has 15 amino acids. CDR3 sequence reads: CASSSGGRSTDTQYF. CDR3 nucleotides: TGTGCCAGCAGCTCCGGGGGCAGAAGCACAGATACGCAGTATTTT.